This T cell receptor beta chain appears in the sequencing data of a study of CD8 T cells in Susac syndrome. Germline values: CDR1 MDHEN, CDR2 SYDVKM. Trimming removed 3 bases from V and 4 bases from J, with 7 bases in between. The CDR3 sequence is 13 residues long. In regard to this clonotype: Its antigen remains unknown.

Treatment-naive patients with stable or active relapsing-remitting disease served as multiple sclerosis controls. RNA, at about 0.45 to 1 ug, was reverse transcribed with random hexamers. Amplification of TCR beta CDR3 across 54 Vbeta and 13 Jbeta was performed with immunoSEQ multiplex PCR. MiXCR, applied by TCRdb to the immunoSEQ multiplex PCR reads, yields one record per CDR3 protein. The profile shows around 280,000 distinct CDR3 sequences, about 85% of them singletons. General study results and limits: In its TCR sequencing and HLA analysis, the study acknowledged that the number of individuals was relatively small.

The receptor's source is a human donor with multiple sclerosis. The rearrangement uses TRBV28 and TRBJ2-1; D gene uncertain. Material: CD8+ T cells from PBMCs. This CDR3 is CASSFAPYNEQFF. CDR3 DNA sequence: TGTGCCAGCAGTTTCGCCCCATACAATGAGCAGTTCTTC.